Below, one T cell receptor (beta chain) is given with its context. Its antigen is unknown. Only in-frame clones appear in the TCRdb table, and some are missing; sequencing was by immunoSEQ multiplex PCR. In the table there are about 73,000 clones, around 96% of which are singletons. Per the germline V gene, CDR1 is MNHEY and CDR2 is SVGAGI. The CDR3 consists of 11 residues. V lost 5 bases and J lost 6, with 7 bases in between. The data are from a study of cytomegalovirus exposure and HLA in healthy donors. The study, taken as a whole, reports: Three chains linked to CMV were shown in vitro to be specific for CMV antigens. The tendency of first-cohort TCR clusters to co-occur in the 120 or so validation repertoires was the finding of a later analysis.

The clonotype was recovered from a young man in good health and CMV-seronegative. Sequences were obtained from PBMCs. V gene TRBV6-5 combines with J gene TRBJ1-1; a possible D gene is TRBD1 (5 bases). The CDR3, as DNA: TGTGCCAGCAGTCAGGGCCCTGAAGCTTTCTTT. The encoded protein is CASSQGPEAFF.